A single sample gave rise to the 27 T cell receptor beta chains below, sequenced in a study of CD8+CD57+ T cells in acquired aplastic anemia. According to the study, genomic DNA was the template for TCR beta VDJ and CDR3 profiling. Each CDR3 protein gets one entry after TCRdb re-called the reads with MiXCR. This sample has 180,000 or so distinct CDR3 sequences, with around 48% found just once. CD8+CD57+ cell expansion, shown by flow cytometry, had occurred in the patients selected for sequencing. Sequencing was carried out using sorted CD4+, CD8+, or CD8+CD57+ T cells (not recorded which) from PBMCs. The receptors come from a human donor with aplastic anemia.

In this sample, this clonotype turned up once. Here the CDR3 DNA reads TGTGCCAGCAGCTTGGGAATGCGCGTCCTGACTTTC. The encoded protein is CASSLGMRVLTF. The rearrangement joins TRBV7-9 to TRBJ2-6; D remains ambiguous. The CDR3 runs to 12 residues. Germline CDR1 SEHNR, CDR2 FQNEAQ (reference sequence). Trimming shortened V by 3 bases and J by 12 bases, and 9 bases separated the two germline ends. Complete variable domain (other parts from reference TRBV7-9 and TRBJ2-6): DTGVSQNPRHKITKRGQNVTFRCDPISEHNRLYWYRQTLGQGPEFLTYFQNEAQLEKSRLLSDRFSAERPKGSFSTLEIQRTEQGDSAMYLCASSLGMRVLTFGAGSRLTVL.

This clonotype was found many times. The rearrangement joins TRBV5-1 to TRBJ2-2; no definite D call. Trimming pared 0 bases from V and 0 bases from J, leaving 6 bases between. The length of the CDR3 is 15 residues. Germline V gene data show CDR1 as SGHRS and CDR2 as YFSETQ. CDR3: CASSLDRANTGELFF. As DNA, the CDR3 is TGCGCCAGCAGCTTGGACAGAGCGAACACCGGGGAGCTGTTTTTT.

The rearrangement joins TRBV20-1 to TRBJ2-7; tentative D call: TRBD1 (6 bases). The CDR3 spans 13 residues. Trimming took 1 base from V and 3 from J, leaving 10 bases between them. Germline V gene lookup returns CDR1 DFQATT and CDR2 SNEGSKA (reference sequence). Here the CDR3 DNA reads TGCAGTGCTAGAGGAAGGACAGTCTACGAGCAGTACTTC. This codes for CSARGRTVYEQYF.

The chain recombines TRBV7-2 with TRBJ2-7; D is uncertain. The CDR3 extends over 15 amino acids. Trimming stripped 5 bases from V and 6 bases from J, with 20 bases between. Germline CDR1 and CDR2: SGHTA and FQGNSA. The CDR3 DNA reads TGTGCCAGCAGCCCGCACCACGGTAGTGGCGGCGAGCAGTACTTC. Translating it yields CASSPHHGSGGEQYF.

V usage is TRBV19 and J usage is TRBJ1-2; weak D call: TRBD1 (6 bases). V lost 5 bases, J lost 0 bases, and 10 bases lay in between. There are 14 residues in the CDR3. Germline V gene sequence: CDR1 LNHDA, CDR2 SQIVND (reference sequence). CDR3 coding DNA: TGTGCCAGTAGTTCACAGGGAGCTAACTATGGCTACACCTTC. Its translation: CASSSQGANYGYTF.

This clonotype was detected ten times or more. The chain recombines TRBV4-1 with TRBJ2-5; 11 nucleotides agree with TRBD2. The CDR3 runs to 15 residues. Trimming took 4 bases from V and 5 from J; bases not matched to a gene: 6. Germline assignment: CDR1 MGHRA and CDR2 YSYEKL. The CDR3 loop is CASSLLAGGSETQYF. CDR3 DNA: TGCGCCAGCAGCCTTCTAGCGGGGGGATCTGAGACCCAGTACTTC.

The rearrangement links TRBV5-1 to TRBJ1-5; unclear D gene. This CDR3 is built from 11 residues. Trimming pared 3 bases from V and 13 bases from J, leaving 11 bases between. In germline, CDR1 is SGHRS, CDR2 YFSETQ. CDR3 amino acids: CASSWTSGQHF. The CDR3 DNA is TGCGCCAGCAGCTGGACTAGCGGTCAGCATTTT. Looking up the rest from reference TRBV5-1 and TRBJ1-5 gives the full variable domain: KAGVTQTPRYLIKTRGQQVTLSCSPISGHRSVSWYQQTPGQGLQFLFEYFSETQRNKGNFPGRFSGRQFSNSRSEMNVSTLELGDSALYLCASSWTSGQHFGDGTRLSIL.

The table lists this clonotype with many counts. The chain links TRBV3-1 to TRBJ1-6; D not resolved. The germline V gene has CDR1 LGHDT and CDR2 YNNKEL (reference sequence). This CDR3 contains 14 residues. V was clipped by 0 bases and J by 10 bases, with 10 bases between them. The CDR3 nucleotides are TGTGCCAGCAGCCAAGAGCGGGGTTCGTCACCCCTCCACTTT. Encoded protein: CASSQERGSSPLHF.

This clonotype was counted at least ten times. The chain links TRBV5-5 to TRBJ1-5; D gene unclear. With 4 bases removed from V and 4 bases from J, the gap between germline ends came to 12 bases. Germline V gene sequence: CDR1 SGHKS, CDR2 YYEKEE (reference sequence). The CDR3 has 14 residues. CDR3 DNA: TGTGCCAGCAGCACACCACTGGAGAATCAGCCCCAGCATTTT. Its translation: CASSTPLENQPQHF.

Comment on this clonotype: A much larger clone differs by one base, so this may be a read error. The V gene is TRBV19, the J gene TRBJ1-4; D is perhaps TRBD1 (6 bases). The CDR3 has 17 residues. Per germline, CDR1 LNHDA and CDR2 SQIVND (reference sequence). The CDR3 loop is CASSPEWTVLTNEKLVF. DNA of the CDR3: TGTGCCAGTAGCCCAGAGTGGACAGTTCTAACTAATGAAAAACTGGTTTTT.

CDR3 sequence: CASSHSSTTTTDTQYF. The CDR3 DNA is TGTGCCAGCAGTCATTCTTCGACAACTACAACAGATACGCAGTATTTT. The chain uses TRBV25-1 and TRBJ2-3; D call uncertain. This CDR3 has 16 residues. The germline V gene has CDR1 MGHDK and CDR2 SYGVNS. Trimming left V 5 bases short and J 3 bases short, with 18 bases between.

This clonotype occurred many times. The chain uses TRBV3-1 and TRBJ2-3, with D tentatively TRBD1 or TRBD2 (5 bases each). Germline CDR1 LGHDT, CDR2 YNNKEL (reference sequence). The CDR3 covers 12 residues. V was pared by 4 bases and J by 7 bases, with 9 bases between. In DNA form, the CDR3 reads TGTGCCAGCAGCCTCGAGGGGAATACGCAGTATTTT. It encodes CASSLEGNTQYF.

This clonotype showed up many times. DNA of the CDR3: TGTGCCAGTATCCAGCCCGGGACAGGGGATCAGCCCCAGCATTTT. Amino acid sequence: CASIQPGTGDQPQHF. The chain combines TRBV19 with TRBJ1-5, with 10 bases lining up with TRBD1. The germline gives CDR1 LNHDA, CDR2 SQIVND (reference sequence). J gave up 5 bases and V 7 bases, and 8 bases lay outside the gene matches. This CDR3 has 15 residues.

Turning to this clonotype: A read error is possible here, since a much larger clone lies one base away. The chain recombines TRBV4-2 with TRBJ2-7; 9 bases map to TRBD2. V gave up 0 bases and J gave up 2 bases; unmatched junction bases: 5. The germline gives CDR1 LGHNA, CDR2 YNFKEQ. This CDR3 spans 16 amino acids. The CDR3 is CASSQDLAGDTYEQYF. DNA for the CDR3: TGTGCCAGCAGCCAAGATTTAGCGGGGGACACCTACGAGCAGTACTTC.

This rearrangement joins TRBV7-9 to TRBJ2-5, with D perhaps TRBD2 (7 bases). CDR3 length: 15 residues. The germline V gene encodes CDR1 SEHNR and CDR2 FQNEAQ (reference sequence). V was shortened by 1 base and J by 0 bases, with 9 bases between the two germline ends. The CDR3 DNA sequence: TGTGCCAGCAGCTTAGGGGAGGGGGACCAAGAGACCCAGTACTTC. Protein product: CASSLGEGDQETQYF. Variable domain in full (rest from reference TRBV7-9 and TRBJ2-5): DTGVSQNPRHKITKRGQNVTFRCDPISEHNRLYWYRQTLGQGPEFLTYFQNEAQLEKSRLLSDRFSAERPKGSFSTLEIQRTEQGDSAMYLCASSLGEGDQETQYFGPGTRLLVL.

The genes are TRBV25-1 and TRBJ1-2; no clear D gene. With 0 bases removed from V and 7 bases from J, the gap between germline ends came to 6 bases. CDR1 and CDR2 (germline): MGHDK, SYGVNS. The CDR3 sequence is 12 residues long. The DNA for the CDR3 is TGTGCCAGCAGTGAATACCAATCTGGCTACACCTTC. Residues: CASSEYQSGYTF.

CDR3 sequence (DNA): TGTGCCACCAGCCACCGGGACAGCTCCTACGAGCAGTACTTC. Its translation is CATSHRDSSYEQYF. The rearrangement joins TRBV24-1 to TRBJ2-7; the match to TRBD1 covers 7 bases. This CDR3 is built from 14 residues. Germline V gene data show CDR1 as KGHDR and CDR2 as SFDVKD. V lost 7 bases, J lost 0 bases, and 5 bases stayed unmatched.

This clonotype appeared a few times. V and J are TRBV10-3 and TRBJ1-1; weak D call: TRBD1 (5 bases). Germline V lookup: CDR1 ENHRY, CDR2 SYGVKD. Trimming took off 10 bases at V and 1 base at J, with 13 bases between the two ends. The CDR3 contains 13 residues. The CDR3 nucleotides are TGTGCCAGCAGGGAGCAGGCGAACACTGAAGCTTTCTTT. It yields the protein CASREQANTEAFF.

The CDR3 DNA sequence: TGTGCCACCAGCAGAGAAGCGGGGTACTACGAGCAGTACTTC. This encodes CATSREAGYYEQYF. The V gene is TRBV15, the J gene TRBJ2-7; 7 bases align to TRBD2. The ends lost 0 bases at V and 3 bases at J; junction bases unmatched: 2. The CDR3 totals 14 residues. The germline gives CDR1 LNHNV, CDR2 YYDKDF (reference sequence). Full variable domain (missing parts from reference TRBV15 and TRBJ2-7): DAMVIQNPRYQVTQFGKPVTLSCSQTLNHNVMYWYQQKSSQAPKLLFHYYDKDFNNEADTPDNFQSRRPNTSFCFLDIRSPGLGDTAMYLCATSREAGYYEQYFGPGTRLTVT.

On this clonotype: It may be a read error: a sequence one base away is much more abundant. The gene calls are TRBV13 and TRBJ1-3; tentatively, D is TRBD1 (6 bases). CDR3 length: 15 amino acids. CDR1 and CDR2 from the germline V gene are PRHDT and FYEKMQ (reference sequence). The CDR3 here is CASSSQGLSGSTIYF. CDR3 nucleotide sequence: TGTGCCAGCAGCTCACAGGGCCTCAGTGGAAGCACCATATATTTT.

Here the CDR3 reads CSSPDKTPSTDTQYF. CDR3 in DNA: TGCAGCAGTCCAGACAAGACCCCTAGCACAGATACGCAGTATTTT. The chain couples TRBV29-1 to TRBJ2-3, with unresolved D. The ends were cut back, 8 bases at V and 0 bases at J, with 18 bases in the middle. Germline V lookup: CDR1 SQVTM, CDR2 ANQGSEA. The CDR3 is 15 residues long.

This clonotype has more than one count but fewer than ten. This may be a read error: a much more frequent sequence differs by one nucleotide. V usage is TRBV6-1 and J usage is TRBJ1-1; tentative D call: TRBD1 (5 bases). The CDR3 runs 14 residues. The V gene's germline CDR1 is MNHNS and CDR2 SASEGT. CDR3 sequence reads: CAGSADSSNTEAFF. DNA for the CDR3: TGTGCCGGCAGTGCCGACAGTTCGAACACTGAAGCTTTCTTT.

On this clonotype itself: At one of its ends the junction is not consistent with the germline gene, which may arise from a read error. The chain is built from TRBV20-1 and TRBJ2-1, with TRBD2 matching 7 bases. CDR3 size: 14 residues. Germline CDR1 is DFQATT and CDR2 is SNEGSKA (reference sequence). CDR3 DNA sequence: TGCAGTGCTTCCTCGGGACTACTTTACAGTGAGCAGTTCTTC. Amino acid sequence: CSASSGLLYSEQFF.

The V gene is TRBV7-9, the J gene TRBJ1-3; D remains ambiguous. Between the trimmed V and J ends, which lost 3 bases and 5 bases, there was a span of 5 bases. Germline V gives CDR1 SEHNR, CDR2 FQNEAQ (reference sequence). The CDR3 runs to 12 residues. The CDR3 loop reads CASSLSRNTIYF. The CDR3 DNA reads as TGTGCCAGCAGCTTGAGCCGAAACACCATATATTTT.

The CDR3: CASSSDRGDFSNQPQHF. CDR3 in DNA: TGTGCCAGCAGCTCGGACAGGGGGGACTTTAGCAATCAGCCCCAGCATTTT. The chain is built from TRBV5-4 and TRBJ1-5; 10 bases map to TRBD1. Unmatched junction bases numbered 6, after V lost 3 bases and J lost 0 bases. The CDR3 runs 17 residues. Germline values: CDR1 SGHNT, CDR2 YYREEE (reference sequence).

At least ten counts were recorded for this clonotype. The CDR3 DNA sequence: TGCAGTGCTAAGGCCTTTGGCAATCAGCCCCAGCATTTT. Translating gives CSAKAFGNQPQHF. The chain joins TRBV20-1 to TRBJ1-5; D not resolved. Germline-derived CDR1 and CDR2 are DFQATT and SNEGSKA (reference sequence). The CDR3 loop spans 13 amino acids. V shed 4 bases and J shed 2 bases, with 9 bases lying between them.

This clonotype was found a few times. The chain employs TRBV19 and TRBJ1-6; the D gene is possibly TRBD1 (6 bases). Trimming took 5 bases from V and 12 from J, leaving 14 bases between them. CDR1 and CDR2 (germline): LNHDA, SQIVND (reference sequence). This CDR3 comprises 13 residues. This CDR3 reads CASSHGQRQPLHF. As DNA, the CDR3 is TGTGCCAGTAGTCACGGACAGAGACAACCCCTCCACTTT.